This T cell receptor beta chain was identified in a study of control samples from healthy donors and cancer patients. This CDR3 is 11 amino acids long. Germline V gives CDR1 DFQATT, CDR2 SNEGSKA (reference sequence). After removal of 6 bases from V and 8 bases from J, the junction contained 6 bases not matched to a gene. Produced via immunoSEQ multiplex PCR; TCRdb's table is partial and in-frame only. The sample lists about 180,000 clones, around 89% seen once, with 1.1% to 1.5% in the top ten. This clone was detected once. V usage is TRBV20-1 and J usage is TRBJ1-2; TRBD1 agrees at 7 bases. This TCR was recovered from a woman aged 50 to 65 in good health. The specimen was blood. The CDR3 loop is CSALGGQGYTF. CDR3 DNA: TGCAGTGCGTTAGGGGGCCAGGGCTACACCTTC.